This TCR beta chain is from a study of Graves' ophthalmopathy and Graves' hyperthyroidism. On this clonotype: Its matching antigen is unknown.

CDR1 KGHSH and CDR2 LQKENI come from the germline V gene. The germline V and J ends were trimmed by 4 bases and 5 bases, with 21 bases remaining between them. The CDR3 covers 16 residues. Study-level results: The blood repertoire also included most expanded thyroid clonotypes above 0.001 frequency.

Moderate-to-severe activity, CAS ≥3, NOSPECS ≥4 and duration under 3 months were recorded for donors with ophthalmopathy. Uncontrolled infections, pregnancy, lactation or other autoimmune diseases led to patient exclusion. The diagnosis was founded upon clinical symptoms, serum thyroxine, TRAb, thyroid ultrasound and orbital computed tomography. The authors amplified TCR beta CDR3 regions from RNA transcripts. After a first-round RT-PCR with HTBI primers, a second-round multiplex PCR was run. TCRdb itself ran the multiplex PCR reads through MiXCR, one entry per CDR3 protein. Here the sample spans 200,000 to 250,000 distinct CDR3 sequences, roughly 21% being singletons.

The TCR was taken from a woman in her 50s with Graves' ophthalmopathy. The chain joins TRBV18 to TRBJ2-7; D ambiguous. Source material: peripheral blood. The CDR3 region has the DNA TGTGCCAGCTCACTAGGACGGTCCACCACTACGAACGAGCAGTACTTC. This encodes CASSLGRSTTTNEQYF.